This T cell receptor (beta chain) was found in a study of T cells after yellow fever vaccination. Study-wide results and caveats: Though it reached lower strength, the secondary response hit its peak faster, day 5 versus 15.

This clonotype was detected ten times or more. Its specificity is unknown. TCRdb called the 5' RACE reads again in MiXCR, with one record for every CDR3 protein. The sample holds some 250,000 distinct CDR3 sequences, roughly 3.7% seen once. The CDR3 covers 13 residues. Germline V lookup: CDR1 SGHVS, CDR2 FNYEAQ. V dropped 6 bases and J dropped 4 bases, with 11 bases sitting between them. The rearrangement links TRBV7-6 to TRBJ2-3, with D perhaps TRBD2 (6 bases). Sequences were derived from PBMCs, sampled 15 days after the yellow fever booster vaccination. The sequence came from a man between 18 and 35 years old who received the YFV17D yellow fever vaccine. The CDR3 loop is CASSRGFADTQYF. The CDR3 DNA reads TGTGCCAGCAGTCGGGGGTTCGCAGATACGCAGTATTTT.